This T cell receptor (beta chain) was observed in a study of regulatory T cells in long-lasting Graves disease. Through Arm-PCR of CDR3 regions and iRepertoire HTBI primers, TCR beta libraries were built. In the source study's methods: In the combined samples, some 59 TRBV and 14 TRBJ segments were identified. TCRdb recomputed calls from the multiplex PCR reads with MiXCR, one row per CDR3 protein. The V and J calls were not made by the authors but by TCRdb's processing. The sample lists around 330,000 distinct CDR3 sequences, over 15% seen once, with less than 45% in the top ten. Whole-study results and caveats: Persistent disease was associated with favored TRBV28 usage and with favored use of TRBJ1-2 and TRBJ2-5. Whereas 950 to 1,000 public clonotypes were shared by new patients, persistent patients shared more, at 2,500 to 3,500.

The time point was: newly diagnosed GD, antithyroid drugs for less than 3 months. Extracted PBMC RNA gave rise to the TCR library. Those enrolled as patients came out of an endocrinology department in Xi'an, China. This clonotype has a count of ten or more. Antigen unknown. V was cut by 1 base and J by 3 bases, with 15 bases left in between. The CDR3 spans 16 residues. The sequence was collected from a female donor with Graves disease. Source: peripheral blood mononuclear cells (PBMCs), taken at new diagnosis, from a patient treated with antithyroid drugs. This chain links TRBV12-3 or TRBV12-4 with TRBJ1-2; D is uncertain. The CDR3 spells CASSLVGRPVDYGYTF. The CDR3 DNA is TGTGCCAGCAGTTTAGTCGGCCGCCCTGTTGACTATGGCTACACCTTC.